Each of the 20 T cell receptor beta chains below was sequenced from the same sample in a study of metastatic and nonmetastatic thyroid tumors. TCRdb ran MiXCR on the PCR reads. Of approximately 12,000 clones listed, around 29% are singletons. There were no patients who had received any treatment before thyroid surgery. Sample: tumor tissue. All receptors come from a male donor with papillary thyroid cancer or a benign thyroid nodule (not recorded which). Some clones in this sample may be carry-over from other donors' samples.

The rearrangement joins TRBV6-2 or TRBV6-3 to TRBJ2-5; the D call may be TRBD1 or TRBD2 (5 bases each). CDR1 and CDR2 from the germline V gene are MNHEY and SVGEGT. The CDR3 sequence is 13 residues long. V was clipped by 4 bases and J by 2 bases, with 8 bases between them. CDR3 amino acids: CASSWDRQETQYF. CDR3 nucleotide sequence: TGTGCCAGCAGTTGGGACCGTCAAGAGACCCAGTACTTC.

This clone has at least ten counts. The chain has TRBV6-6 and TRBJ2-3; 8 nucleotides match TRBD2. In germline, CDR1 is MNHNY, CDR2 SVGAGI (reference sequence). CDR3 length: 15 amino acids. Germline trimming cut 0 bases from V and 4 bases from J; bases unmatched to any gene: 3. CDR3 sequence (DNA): TGTGCCAGCAGTTACTCCGGGGGGGCCGCAGATACGCAGTATTTT. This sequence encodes CASSYSGGAADTQYF.

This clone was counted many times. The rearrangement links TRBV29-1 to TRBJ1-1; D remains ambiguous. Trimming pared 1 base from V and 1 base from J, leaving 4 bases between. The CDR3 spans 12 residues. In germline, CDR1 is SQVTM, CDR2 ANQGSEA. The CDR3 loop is CSVEGGNTEAFF. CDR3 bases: TGCAGCGTTGAAGGGGGGAACACTGAAGCTTTCTTT. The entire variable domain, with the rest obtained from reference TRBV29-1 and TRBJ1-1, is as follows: SAVISQKPSRDICQRGTSLTIQCQVDSQVTMMFWYRQQPGQSLTLIATANQGSEATYESGFVIDKFPISRPNLTFSTLTVSNMSPEDSSIYLCSVEGGNTEAFFGQGTRLTVV.

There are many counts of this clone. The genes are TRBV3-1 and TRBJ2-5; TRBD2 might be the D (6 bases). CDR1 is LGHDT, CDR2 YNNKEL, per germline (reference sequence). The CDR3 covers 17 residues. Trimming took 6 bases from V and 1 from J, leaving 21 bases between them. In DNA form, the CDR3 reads TGTGCCAGCAGTCCCGGACTTGCGGGATACGTCCAAGAGACCCAGTACTTC. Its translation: CASSPGLAGYVQETQYF.

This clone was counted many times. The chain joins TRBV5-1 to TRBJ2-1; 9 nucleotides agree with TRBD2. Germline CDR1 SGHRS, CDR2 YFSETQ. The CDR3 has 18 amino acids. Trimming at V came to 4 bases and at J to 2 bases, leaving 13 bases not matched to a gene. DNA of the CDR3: TGCGCCAGCAGCCCCCTGGGCGGGAGGGCCGGGCCCTACAATGAGCAGTTCTTC. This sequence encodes CASSPLGGRAGPYNEQFF.

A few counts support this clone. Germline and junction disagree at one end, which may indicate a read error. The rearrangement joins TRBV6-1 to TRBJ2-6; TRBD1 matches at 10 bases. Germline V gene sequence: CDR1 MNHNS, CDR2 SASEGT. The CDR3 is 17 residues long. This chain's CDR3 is CASRKGQGGSVANVLTF. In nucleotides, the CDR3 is TGTGCCAGCAGGAAAGGACAGGGGGGCTCTGTGGCCAACGTCCTGACTTTC.

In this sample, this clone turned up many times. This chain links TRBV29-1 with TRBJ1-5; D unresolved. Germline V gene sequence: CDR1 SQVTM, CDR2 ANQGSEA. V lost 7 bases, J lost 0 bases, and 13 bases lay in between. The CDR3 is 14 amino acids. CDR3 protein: CSARGVDSNQPQHF. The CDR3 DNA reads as TGCAGCGCTCGTGGGGTTGATAGCAATCAGCCCCAGCATTTT.

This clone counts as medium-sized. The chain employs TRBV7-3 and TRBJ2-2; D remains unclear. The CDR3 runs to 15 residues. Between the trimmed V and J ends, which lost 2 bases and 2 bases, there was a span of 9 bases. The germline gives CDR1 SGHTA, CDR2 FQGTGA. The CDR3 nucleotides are TGTGCCAGCAGCTTATCCCAGCACAACACCGGGGAGCTGTTTTTT. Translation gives CASSLSQHNTGELFF.

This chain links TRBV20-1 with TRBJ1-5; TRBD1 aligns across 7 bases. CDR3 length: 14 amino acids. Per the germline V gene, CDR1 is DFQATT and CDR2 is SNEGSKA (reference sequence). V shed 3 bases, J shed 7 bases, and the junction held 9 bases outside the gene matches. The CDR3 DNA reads TGCAGTGCTAGTAGGGTAGGGGGCGAGCAGCCCCAGCATTTT. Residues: CSASRVGGEQPQHF.

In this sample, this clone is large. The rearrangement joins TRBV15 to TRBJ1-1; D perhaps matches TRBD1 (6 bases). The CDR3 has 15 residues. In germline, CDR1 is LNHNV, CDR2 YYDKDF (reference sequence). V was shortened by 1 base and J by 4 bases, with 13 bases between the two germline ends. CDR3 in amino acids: CATSRGSQGGTEAFF. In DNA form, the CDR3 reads TGTGCCACCAGCAGAGGCTCACAGGGAGGCACTGAAGCTTTCTTT.

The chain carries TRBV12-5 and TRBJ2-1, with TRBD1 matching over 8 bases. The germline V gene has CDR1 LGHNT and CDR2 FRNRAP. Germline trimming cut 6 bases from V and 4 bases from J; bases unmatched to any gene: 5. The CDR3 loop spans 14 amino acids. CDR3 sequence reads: CASGTGGAYNEQFF. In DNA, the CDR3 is TGTGCTAGTGGAACAGGGGGAGCGTACAATGAGCAGTTCTTC.

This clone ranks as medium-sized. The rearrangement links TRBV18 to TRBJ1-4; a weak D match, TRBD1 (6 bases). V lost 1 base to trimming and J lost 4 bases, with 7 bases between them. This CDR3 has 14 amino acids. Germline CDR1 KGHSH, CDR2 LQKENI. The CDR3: CASSPRDINEKLFF. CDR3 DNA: TGTGCCAGCTCACCACGGGACATTAATGAAAAACTGTTTTTT.

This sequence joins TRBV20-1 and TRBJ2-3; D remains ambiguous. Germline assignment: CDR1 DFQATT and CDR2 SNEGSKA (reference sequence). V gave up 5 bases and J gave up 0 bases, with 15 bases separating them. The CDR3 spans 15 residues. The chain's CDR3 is CSAPPYGQSTDTQYF. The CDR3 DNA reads TGCAGTGCTCCCCCGTATGGGCAGAGCACAGATACGCAGTATTTT.

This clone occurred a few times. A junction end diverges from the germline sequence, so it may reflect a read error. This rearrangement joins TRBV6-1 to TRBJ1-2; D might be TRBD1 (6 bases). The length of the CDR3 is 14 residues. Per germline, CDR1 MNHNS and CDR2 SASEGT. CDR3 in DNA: TGTGCCCGCAGTCTAGGGGCAGGGGAACGTGGCTACACCTTC. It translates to CARSLGAGERGYTF.

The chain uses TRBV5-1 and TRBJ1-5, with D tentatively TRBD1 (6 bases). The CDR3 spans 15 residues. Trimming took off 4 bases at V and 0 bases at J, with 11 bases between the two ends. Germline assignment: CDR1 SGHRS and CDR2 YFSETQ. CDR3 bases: TGCGCCAGCAGCGAACAGGGTAATAGCAATCAGCCCCAGCATTTT. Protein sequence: CASSEQGNSNQPQHF.

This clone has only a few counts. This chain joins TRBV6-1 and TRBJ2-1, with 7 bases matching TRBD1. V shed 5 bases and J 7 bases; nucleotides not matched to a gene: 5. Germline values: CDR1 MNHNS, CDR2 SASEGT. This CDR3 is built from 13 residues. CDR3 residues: CASSFQQGNEQFF. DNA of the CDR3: TGTGCCAGCAGTTTCCAACAGGGGAATGAGCAGTTCTTC.

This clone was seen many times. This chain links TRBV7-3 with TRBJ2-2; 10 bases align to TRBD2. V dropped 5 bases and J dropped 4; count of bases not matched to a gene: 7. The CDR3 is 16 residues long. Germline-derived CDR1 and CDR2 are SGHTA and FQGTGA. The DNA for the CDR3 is TGTGCCAGCAGCCCTAGCGGGGGAACTTTCACCGGGGAGCTGTTTTTT. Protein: CASSPSGGTFTGELFF. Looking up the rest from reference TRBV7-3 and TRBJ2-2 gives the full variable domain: GAGVSQTPSNKVTEKGKYVELRCDPISGHTALYWYRQSLGQGPEFLIYFQGTGAADDSGLPNDRFFAVRPEGSVSTLKIQRTERGDSAVYLCASSPSGGTFTGELFFGEGSRLTVL.

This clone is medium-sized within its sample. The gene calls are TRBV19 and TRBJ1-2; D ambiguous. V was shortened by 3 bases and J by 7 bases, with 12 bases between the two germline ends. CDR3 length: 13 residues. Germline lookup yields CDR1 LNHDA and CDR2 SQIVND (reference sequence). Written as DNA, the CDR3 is TGTGCCAGTAGTATGGACTCCTTCTCTGGCTACACCTTC. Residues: CASSMDSFSGYTF.

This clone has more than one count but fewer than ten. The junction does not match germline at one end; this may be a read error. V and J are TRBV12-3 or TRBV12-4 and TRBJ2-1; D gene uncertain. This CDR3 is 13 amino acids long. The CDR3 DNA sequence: TGTGCCAGCAGTTTACCCAGTGTCAATGATCAGTTCTTC. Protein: CASSLPSVNDQFF.

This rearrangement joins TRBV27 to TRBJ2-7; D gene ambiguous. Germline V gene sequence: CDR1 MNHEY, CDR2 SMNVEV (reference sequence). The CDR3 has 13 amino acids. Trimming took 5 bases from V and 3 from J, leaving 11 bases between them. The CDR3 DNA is TGTGCCAGCAGTCCCAGCCTATTCTACGAGCAGTACTTC. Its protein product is CASSPSLFYEQYF.